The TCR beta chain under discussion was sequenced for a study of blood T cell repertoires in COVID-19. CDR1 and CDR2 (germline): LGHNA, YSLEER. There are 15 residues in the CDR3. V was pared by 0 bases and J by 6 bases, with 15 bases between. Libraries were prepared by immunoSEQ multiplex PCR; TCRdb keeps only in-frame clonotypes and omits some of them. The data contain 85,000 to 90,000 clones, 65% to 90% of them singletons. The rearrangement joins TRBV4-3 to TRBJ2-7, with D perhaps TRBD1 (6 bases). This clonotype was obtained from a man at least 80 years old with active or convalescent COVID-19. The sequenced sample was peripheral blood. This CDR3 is CASSQDLRTDGEQYF. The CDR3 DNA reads TGCGCCAGCAGCCAAGATTTAAGGACAGATGGCGAGCAGTACTTC.